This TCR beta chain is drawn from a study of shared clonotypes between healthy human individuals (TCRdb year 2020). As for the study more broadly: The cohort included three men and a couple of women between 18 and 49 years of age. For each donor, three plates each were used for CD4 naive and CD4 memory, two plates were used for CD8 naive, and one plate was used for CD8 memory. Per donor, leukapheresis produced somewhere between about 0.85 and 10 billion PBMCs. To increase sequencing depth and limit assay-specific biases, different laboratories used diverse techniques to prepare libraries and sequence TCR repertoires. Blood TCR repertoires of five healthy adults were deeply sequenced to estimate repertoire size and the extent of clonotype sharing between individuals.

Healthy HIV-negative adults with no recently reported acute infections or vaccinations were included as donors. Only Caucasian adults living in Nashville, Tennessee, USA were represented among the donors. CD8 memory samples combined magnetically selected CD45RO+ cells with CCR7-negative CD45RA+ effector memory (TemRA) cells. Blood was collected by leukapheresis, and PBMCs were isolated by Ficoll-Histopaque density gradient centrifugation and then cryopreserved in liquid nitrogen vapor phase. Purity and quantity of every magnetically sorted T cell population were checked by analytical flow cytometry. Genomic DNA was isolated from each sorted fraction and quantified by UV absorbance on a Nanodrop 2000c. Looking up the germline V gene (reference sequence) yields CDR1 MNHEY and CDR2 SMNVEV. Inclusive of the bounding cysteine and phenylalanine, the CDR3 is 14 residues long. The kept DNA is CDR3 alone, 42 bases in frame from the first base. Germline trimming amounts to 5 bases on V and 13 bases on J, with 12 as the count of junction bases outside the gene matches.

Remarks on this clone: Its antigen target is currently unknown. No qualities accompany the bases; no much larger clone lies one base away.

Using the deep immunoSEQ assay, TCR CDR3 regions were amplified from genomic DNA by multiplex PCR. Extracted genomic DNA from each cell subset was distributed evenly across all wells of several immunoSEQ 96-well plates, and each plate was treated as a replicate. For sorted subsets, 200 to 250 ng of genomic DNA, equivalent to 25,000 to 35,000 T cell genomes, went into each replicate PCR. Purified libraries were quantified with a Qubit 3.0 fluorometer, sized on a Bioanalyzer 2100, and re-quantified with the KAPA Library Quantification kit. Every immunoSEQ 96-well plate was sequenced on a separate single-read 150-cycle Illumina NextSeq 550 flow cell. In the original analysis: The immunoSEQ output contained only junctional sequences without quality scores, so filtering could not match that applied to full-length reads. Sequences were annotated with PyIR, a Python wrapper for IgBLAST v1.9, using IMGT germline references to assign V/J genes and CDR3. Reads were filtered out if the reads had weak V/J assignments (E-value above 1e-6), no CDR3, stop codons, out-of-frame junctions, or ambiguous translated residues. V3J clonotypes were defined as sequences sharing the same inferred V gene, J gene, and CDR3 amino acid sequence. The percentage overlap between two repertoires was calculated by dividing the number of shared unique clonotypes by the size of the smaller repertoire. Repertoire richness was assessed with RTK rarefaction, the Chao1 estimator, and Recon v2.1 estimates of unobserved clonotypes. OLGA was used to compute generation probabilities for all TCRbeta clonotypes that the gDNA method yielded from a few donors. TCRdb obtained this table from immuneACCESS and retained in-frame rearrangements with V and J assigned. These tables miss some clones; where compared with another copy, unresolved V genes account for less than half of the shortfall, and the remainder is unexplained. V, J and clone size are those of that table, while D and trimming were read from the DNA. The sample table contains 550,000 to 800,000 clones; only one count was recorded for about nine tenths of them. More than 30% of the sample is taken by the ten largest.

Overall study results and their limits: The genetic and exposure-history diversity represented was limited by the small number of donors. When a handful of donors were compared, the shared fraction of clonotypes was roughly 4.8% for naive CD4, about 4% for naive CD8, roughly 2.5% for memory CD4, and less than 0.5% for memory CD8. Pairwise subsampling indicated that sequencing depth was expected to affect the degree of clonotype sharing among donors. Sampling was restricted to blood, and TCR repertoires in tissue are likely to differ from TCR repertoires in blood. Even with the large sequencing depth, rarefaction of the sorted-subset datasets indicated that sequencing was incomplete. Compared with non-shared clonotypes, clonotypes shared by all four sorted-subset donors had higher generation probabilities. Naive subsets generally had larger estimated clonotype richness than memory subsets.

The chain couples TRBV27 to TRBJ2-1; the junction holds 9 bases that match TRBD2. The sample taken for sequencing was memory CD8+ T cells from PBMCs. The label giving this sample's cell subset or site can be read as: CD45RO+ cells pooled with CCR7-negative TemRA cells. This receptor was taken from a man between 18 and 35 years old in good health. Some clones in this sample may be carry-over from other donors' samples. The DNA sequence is TGTGCCAGCAGTCCTAGCGGGAAGGGCGGCCCACAGTTCTTC. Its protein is CASSPSGKGGPQFF.